The entry that follows covers one T cell receptor (beta chain) sequence. This entry belongs to a study of blood T cell repertoires in COVID-19. This CDR3 contains 15 residues. V was pared by 0 bases and J by 6 bases, with 12 bases between. Germline loops: CDR1 LGHNA, CDR2 YSLEER. As handled by the study authors: Scientists estimated how many nucleated cells there were by amplifying reference gene primers. TCRdb's copy holds only in-frame clones and misses some; the assay was immunoSEQ multiplex PCR. V, J and clone size derive from that table, while D and trimming were established from the DNA sequence. The table has under 30,000 clones, about nine tenths seen once; the top ten hold 8% to 9.5%.

This sequence joins TRBV4-3 and TRBJ2-1; D not resolved. Sample: peripheral blood. This receptor was identified in a man aged 50 or older with active COVID-19. Here the CDR3 DNA reads TGCGCCAGCAGCCAAGAACTCGCTACGGGCAATGAGCAGTTCTTC. Amino acid sequence: CASSQELATGNEQFF.